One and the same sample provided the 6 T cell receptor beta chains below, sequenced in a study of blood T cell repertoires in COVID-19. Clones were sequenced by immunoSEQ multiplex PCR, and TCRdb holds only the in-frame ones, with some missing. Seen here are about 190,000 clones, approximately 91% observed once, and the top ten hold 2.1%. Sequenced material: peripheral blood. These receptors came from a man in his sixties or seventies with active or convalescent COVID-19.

The CDR3: CASSLRGGSGSYEQYF. The CDR3 nucleotides are TGTGCCAGCAGCTTACGAGGAGGTAGCGGATCCTACGAGCAGTACTTC. The chain uses TRBV5-5 and TRBJ2-7, with D possibly being TRBD2 (6 bases). Trimming removed 2 bases at V and 1 base at J, with 16 bases between. The CDR3 contains 16 residues. CDR1 and CDR2 (germline): SGHKS, YYEKEE (reference sequence).

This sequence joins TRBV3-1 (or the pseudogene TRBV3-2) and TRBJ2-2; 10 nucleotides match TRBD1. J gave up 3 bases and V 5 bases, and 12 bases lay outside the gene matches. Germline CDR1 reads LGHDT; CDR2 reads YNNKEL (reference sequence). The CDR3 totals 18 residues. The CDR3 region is CASSSITGTGDDTGELFF. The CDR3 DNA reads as TGTGCCAGCAGCTCCATCACCGGGACAGGGGATGACACCGGGGAGCTGTTTTTT.

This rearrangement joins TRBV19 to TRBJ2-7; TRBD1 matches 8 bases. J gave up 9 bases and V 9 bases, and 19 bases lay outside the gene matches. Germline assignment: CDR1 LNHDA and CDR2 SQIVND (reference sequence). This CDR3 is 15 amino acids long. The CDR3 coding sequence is TGTGCCAGCAGTCCCCGGGACAGGATGCTATCTGTGCAGTACTTC. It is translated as CASSPRDRMLSVQYF.

CDR3 in amino acids: CASSRSGRANTGELFF. In nucleotides, the CDR3 is TGTGCCAGCAGCCGCAGCGGGAGGGCGAACACCGGGGAGCTGTTTTTT. The rearrangement joins TRBV11-3 to TRBJ2-2; 10 positions match TRBD2. Germline CDR1 and CDR2: SGHNT and YENEEA. The CDR3 totals 16 residues. Trimming took 5 bases from V and 0 from J; bases not matched to a gene: 3.

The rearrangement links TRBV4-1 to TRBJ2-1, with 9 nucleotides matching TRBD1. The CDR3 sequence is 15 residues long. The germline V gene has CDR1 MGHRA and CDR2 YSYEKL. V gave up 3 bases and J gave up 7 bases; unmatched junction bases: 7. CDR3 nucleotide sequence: TGCGCCAGCAGCCACCCGGGACAGGGTCTGAATGAGCAGTTCTTC. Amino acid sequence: CASSHPGQGLNEQFF.

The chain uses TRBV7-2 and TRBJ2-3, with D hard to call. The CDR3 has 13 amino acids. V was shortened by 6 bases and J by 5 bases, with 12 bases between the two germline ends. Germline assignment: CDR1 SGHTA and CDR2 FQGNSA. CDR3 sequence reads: CASRGTGVDTQYF. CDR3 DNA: TGTGCCAGCAGAGGTACCGGAGTAGATACGCAGTATTTT.